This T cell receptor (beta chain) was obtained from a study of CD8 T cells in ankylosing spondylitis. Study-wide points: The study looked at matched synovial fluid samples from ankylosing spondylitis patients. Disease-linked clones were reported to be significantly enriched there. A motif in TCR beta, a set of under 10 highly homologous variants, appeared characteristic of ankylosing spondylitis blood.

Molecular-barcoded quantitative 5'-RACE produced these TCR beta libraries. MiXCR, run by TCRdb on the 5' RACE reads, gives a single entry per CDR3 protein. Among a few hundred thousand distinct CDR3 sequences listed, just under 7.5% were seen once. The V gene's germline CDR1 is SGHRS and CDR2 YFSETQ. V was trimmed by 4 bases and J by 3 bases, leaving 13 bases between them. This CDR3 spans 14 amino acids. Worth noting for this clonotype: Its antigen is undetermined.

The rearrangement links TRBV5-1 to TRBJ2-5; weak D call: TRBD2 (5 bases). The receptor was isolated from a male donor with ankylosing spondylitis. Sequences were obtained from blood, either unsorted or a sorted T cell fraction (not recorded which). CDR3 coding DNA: TGCGCCAGCAGCGAGCCGGGAAGAAAAGAGACCCAGTACTTC. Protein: CASSEPGRKETQYF.